This T cell receptor beta chain was sequenced during a study of blood T cell repertoires in COVID-19. Overall study context: COVID-19 samples, acute and convalescent, were from the United States, Italy and Spain. T cells, B-cell-depleted T cells, or PBMCs provided the cDNA or gDNA that served as material.

Original processing notes: The authors estimated nucleated cell counts from reference gene primer amplification. Some clones are missing from TCRdb's copy, which holds only in-frame ones; the method was immunoSEQ multiplex PCR. Clone size and V and J calls were adopted from that table, with D and trimming inferred from the DNA. The data contain just under 75,000 clones, approximately 88% of them singletons. Trimming removed 5 bases from V and 6 bases from J; junction bases left unmatched: 5. Per the germline V gene, CDR1 is SGHAT and CDR2 is FQNNGV. The CDR3 is 13 residues long. The specimen was peripheral blood. This receptor was identified in a man aged 80 or over with active or convalescent COVID-19. The rearrangement uses TRBV11-2 and TRBJ2-7; 9 bases align to TRBD2. This CDR3 is CASSPGTSREQYF. The CDR3 DNA follows: TGTGCCAGCAGCCCGGGGACTAGCCGCGAGCAGTACTTC. The complete variable domain, with remaining parts taken from reference TRBV11-2 and TRBJ2-7, reads EAGVAQSPRYKIIEKRQSVAFWCNPISGHATLYWYQQILGQGPKLLIQFQNNGVVDDSQLPKDRFSAERLKGVDSTLKIQPAKLEDSAVYLCASSPGTSREQYFGPGTRLTVT.